The 26 T cell receptor beta chains below all came from one sample that was sequenced in a study of T cells in Graves' hyperthyroidism and ophthalmopathy. The source material, RNA transcripts, was used to amplify TCR beta CDR3 regions. First-round RT-PCR with HTBI primers amplified the TCR CDR3 region. TCRdb reanalysed the multiplex PCR reads using MiXCR and keeps one entry per CDR3 protein. The table shows hundreds of thousands of distinct CDR3 sequences, with over 15% occurring only once. The sequencing input was blood. The receptors shown here come from a woman between 18 and 29 years old with Graves' hyperthyroidism.

This clonotype was detected ten times or more. The chain couples TRBV20-1 to TRBJ1-5, with D unclear. Per germline, CDR1 DFQATT and CDR2 SNEGSKA (reference sequence). V was clipped by 0 bases and J by 3 bases, with 15 bases between them. The CDR3 totals 16 residues. The CDR3 is CSARDPAPEDNQPQHF. CDR3 DNA sequence: TGCAGTGCTAGAGATCCCGCCCCTGAAGACAATCAGCCCCAGCATTTT.

The V and J genes are TRBV28 and TRBJ2-7, with 8 bases fitting TRBD1. The germline CDR1 and CDR2 sequences are MDHEN and SYDVKM. J lost 5 bases, V lost 5 bases, and 8 bases had no gene match. This CDR3 has 14 residues. CDR3 sequence: CASSPPDRAHEQYF. The CDR3 DNA is TGTGCCAGCAGTCCACCGGACAGGGCGCACGAGCAGTACTTC. The full variable domain, with the rest looked up from reference TRBV28 and TRBJ2-7, is DVKVTQSSRYLVKRTGEKVFLECVQDMDHENMFWYRQDPGLGLRLIYFSYDVKMKEKGDIPEGYSVSREKKERFSLILESASTNQTSMYLCASSPPDRAHEQYFGPGTRLTVT.

This clonotype was found a few times. The CDR3 DNA reads TGTGCCAGCAGCCTAACCAGACTAGCGGGGATTAGTAATGAGCAGTTCTTC. Its protein is CASSLTRLAGISNEQFF. The chain employs TRBV12-3 or TRBV12-4 and TRBJ2-1; TRBD2 agrees at 11 bases. The CDR3 length is 17 residues. J gave up 7 bases and V 6 bases, and 14 bases lay outside the gene matches.

This clonotype has more than one count but fewer than ten. The chain recombines TRBV7-9 with TRBJ2-3; D remains unclear. V was clipped by 5 bases and J by 0 bases, with 12 bases between them. Germline CDR1 reads SEHNR; CDR2 reads FQNEAQ (reference sequence). The CDR3 spans 15 residues. In DNA form, the CDR3 reads TGTGCCAGCAGCGTGCTGGCCTCTAGCACAGATACGCAGTATTTT. It translates to CASSVLASSTDTQYF.

The chain employs TRBV30 and TRBJ2-1; D may be TRBD1 or TRBD2 (6 bases each). The CDR3 covers 17 residues. Germline-derived CDR1 and CDR2 are GTSNPN and SVGIG (reference sequence). V gave up 1 base and J gave up 7 bases, with 23 bases separating them. CDR3 in amino acids: CAWSAPRDPRGRNEQFF. The CDR3 DNA sequence: TGTGCCTGGAGTGCTCCCCGGGACCCAAGGGGGAGGAATGAGCAGTTCTTC.

This clonotype was seen many times. This chain joins TRBV28 and TRBJ2-1, with unresolved D. Trimming removed 3 bases at V and 4 bases at J, with 4 bases between. The CDR3 has 12 residues. Looked up from germline, CDR1 is MDHEN and CDR2 is SYDVKM. The CDR3 region is CASSFFYNEQFF. Here the CDR3 DNA reads TGTGCCAGCAGTTTTTTTTACAATGAGCAGTTCTTC.

The rearrangement uses TRBV19 and TRBJ2-7; 14 bases fit TRBD2. Germline CDR1 is LNHDA and CDR2 is SQIVND (reference sequence). The V and J ends lost 1 base and 3 bases, in that order; junction bases with no gene match: 5. The CDR3 consists of 17 residues. Here the CDR3 reads CASSIAWGTSGSYEQYF. CDR3 in DNA: TGTGCCAGTAGTATAGCCTGGGGGACTAGCGGGAGCTACGAGCAGTACTTC.

This clonotype has more than one count but fewer than ten. V is TRBV6-1 and J is TRBJ2-5; tentatively, D is TRBD1 (6 bases). In germline, CDR1 is MNHNS, CDR2 SASEGT. The length of the CDR3 is 20 residues. V was clipped by 5 bases and J by 5 bases, with 33 bases between them. CDR3 residues: CASSRPAPGTRSRGWETQYF. CDR3 nucleotide sequence: TGTGCCAGCAGTCGACCCGCGCCTGGGACACGAAGTAGAGGGTGGGAGACCCAGTACTTC.

This clonotype has ten or more counts. The chain couples TRBV18 to TRBJ2-7; D might be TRBD2 (5 bases). Germline loops: CDR1 KGHSH, CDR2 LQKENI. CDR3 length: 15 residues. V gave up 3 bases and J gave up 3 bases, with 15 bases separating them. The CDR3 region has the DNA TGTGCCAGCTCACCCCCTTCGGGAAAAGGCTACGAGCAGTACTTC. Its translation: CASSPPSGKGYEQYF.

The chain carries TRBV7-9 and TRBJ2-3; 13 bases fit TRBD2. The J segment lost 1 base and the V segment lost 6 bases, leaving 7 bases of the junction unmatched. The CDR3 is 17 amino acids. Germline assignment: CDR1 SEHNR and CDR2 FQNEAQ (reference sequence). Here the CDR3 reads CASSRTSGGLGTDTQYF. The CDR3 coding sequence is TGTGCCAGCAGTCGGACTAGCGGGGGCCTGGGCACAGATACGCAGTATTTT.

In this sample, this clonotype turned up a few times. The chain combines TRBV30 with TRBJ1-1, with TRBD1 matching 7 bases. V lost 3 bases, J lost 1 base, and 8 bases stayed unmatched. Germline CDR1 GTSNPN, CDR2 SVGIG (reference sequence). The CDR3 consists of 15 residues. CDR3 nucleotide sequence: TGTGCCTGGAGGAAAGGGGGCCGGACGAACACTGAAGCTTTCTTT. This translates into CAWRKGGRTNTEAFF.

The gene calls are TRBV4-2 and TRBJ2-2; 9 bases agree with TRBD2. CDR1 and CDR2 (germline): LGHNA, YNFKEQ. Trimming at V came to 4 bases and at J to 7 bases, leaving 7 bases not matched to a gene. This CDR3 has 15 residues. In DNA form, the CDR3 reads TGTGCCAGCAGCCCCACGACTAGCGGAAACGGGGAGCTGTTTTTT. Protein sequence: CASSPTTSGNGELFF.

This clonotype came up many times. V usage is TRBV3-1 and J usage is TRBJ1-1; tentative D call: TRBD1 (5 bases). V lost 4 bases to trimming and J lost 4 bases, with 16 bases between them. This CDR3 contains 15 residues. The V gene's germline CDR1 is LGHDT and CDR2 YNNKEL (reference sequence). CDR3 DNA sequence: TGTGCCAGCAGCCCTCTGAGAGTGGGGGGCACTGAAGCTTTCTTT. Protein product: CASSPLRVGGTEAFF.

This clonotype was observed at least ten times. The chain recombines TRBV20-1 with TRBJ1-2; 9 bases are a match to TRBD1. Unmatched junction bases numbered 10, after V lost 4 bases and J lost 4 bases. CDR1 DFQATT and CDR2 SNEGSKA come from the germline V gene (reference sequence). The CDR3 is made up of 15 amino acids. CDR3 bases: TGCAGTGCTATAAGGACAGGGGCCAGGAGCTATGGCTACACCTTC. Its protein product is CSAIRTGARSYGYTF.

The chain carries TRBV5-1 and TRBJ2-3; TRBD2 aligns across 16 bases. V lost 4 bases, J lost 4 bases, and 6 bases stayed unmatched. The germline V gene encodes CDR1 SGHRS and CDR2 YFSETQ. This CDR3 comprises 17 residues. The chain's CDR3 is CASSTGTSGRASDTQYF. The CDR3 nucleotides read TGCGCCAGCAGCACCGGGACTAGCGGGAGGGCATCAGATACGCAGTATTTT. Using reference TRBV5-1 and TRBJ2-3 for the parts outside the CDR3, the full variable domain is KAGVTQTPRYLIKTRGQQVTLSCSPISGHRSVSWYQQTPGQGLQFLFEYFSETQRNKGNFPGRFSGRQFSNSRSEMNVSTLELGDSALYLCASSTGTSGRASDTQYFGPGTRLTVL.

The rearrangement joins TRBV28 to TRBJ1-1; TRBD1 agrees at 8 bases. Germline CDR1 reads MDHEN; CDR2 reads SYDVKM. J gave up 4 bases and V 8 bases, and 6 bases lay outside the gene matches. This CDR3 is 13 amino acids long. The CDR3 DNA reads as TGTGCCAGCGGGACAGGACGCATCACTGAAGCTTTCTTT. Translating gives CASGTGRITEAFF.

This clonotype was observed a few times. The chain employs TRBV29-1 and TRBJ2-5; D not certain. Germline CDR1 and CDR2: SQVTM and ANQGSEA. The CDR3 is made up of 13 amino acids. Between the trimmed V and J ends, which lost 5 bases and 4 bases, there was a span of 14 bases. In DNA, the CDR3 is TGCAGCGTTTATTTCAGACCCGGAGAGACCCAGTACTTC. Translation gives CSVYFRPGETQYF. The variable domain in full, completed from reference TRBV29-1 and TRBJ2-5, reads SAVISQKPSRDICQRGTSLTIQCQVDSQVTMMFWYRQQPGQSLTLIATANQGSEATYESGFVIDKFPISRPNLTFSTLTVSNMSPEDSSIYLCSVYFRPGETQYFGPGTRLLVL.

This clonotype was counted between two and nine times. Compared with germline, one end of the junction differs, possibly owing to a read error. V gene TRBV12-3 or TRBV12-4 combines with J gene TRBJ2-1, with TRBD2 as a possible D gene (6 bases). The CDR3 length is 12 residues. CDR3 in amino acids: CASSPSANEQSF. DNA of the CDR3: TGTGCCAGCAGTCCTAGCGCCAATGAGCAGTCCTTC.

The chain links TRBV20-1 to TRBJ1-4, with TRBD1 matching 10 bases. Germline V gene data show CDR1 as DFQATT and CDR2 as SNEGSKA (reference sequence). The CDR3 is 13 amino acids. Trimming removed 6 bases from V and 6 bases from J; junction bases left unmatched: 4. In DNA, the CDR3 is TGCAGTGCCAAGGGGACAGGGGATGAAAAACTGTTTTTT. Translation gives CSAKGTGDEKLFF.

Ten or more counts support this clonotype. The V gene is TRBV4-3, the J gene TRBJ2-5; D is uncertain. The germline V gene encodes CDR1 LGHNA and CDR2 YSLEER. Trimming removed 2 bases from V and 2 bases from J, with 3 bases in between. The CDR3 contains 12 residues. CDR3 DNA sequence: TGCGCCAGCAGCCAACCTCAAGAGACCCAGTACTTC. It encodes CASSQPQETQYF.

Many counts were recorded for this clonotype. This rearrangement joins TRBV6-1 to TRBJ2-5; 8 bases are shared with TRBD2. This CDR3 spans 15 amino acids. V shed 5 bases, J shed 0 bases, and the junction held 5 bases outside the gene matches. Germline V CDR1 and CDR2: MNHNS, SASEGT. CDR3 amino acids: CASSTTGGYQETQYF. DNA for the CDR3: TGTGCCAGCAGTACTACGGGGGGGTACCAAGAGACCCAGTACTTC.

The gene calls are TRBV29-1 and TRBJ2-5; D unclear. The germline V gene encodes CDR1 SQVTM and CDR2 ANQGSEA. Trimming pared 6 bases from V and 3 bases from J, leaving 17 bases between. There are 14 residues in the CDR3. The CDR3 DNA is TGCAGCGTACTACCCGTCAGTAGAAAAGAGACCCAGTACTTC. It specifies CSVLPVSRKETQYF.

The chain uses TRBV11-3 and TRBJ1-1; D possibly corresponds to TRBD1 (6 bases). Germline CDR1 SGHNT, CDR2 YENEEA. The CDR3 extends over 13 amino acids. V gave up 4 bases and J gave up 6 bases, with 12 bases separating them. The CDR3 loop is CASSSEGEAEAFF. CDR3 bases: TGTGCCAGCAGCTCCGAGGGGGAGGCTGAAGCTTTCTTT.

The CDR3 sequence is CASRTRVVSYNEQFF. The CDR3 DNA is TGTGCCAGTAGAACCAGGGTAGTGTCCTACAATGAGCAGTTCTTC. This chain uses TRBV19 with TRBJ2-1; the D gene is possibly TRBD1 (5 bases). The V end was cut by 6 bases, the J end by 1 base, with 13 bases between. Looked up from germline, CDR1 is LNHDA and CDR2 is SQIVND (reference sequence). The CDR3 spans 15 residues.

Only a few counts were recorded for this clonotype. The chain has TRBV6-5 and TRBJ2-1, with 7 nucleotides matching TRBD1. This CDR3 is 14 amino acids long. With 2 bases clipped from V and 7 bases from J, the junction kept 5 bases outside the gene matches. Germline CDR1 reads MNHEY; CDR2 reads SVGAGI. The CDR3 reads CASSYPGTVNEQFF. In DNA, the CDR3 is TGTGCCAGCAGTTACCCCGGGACAGTTAATGAGCAGTTCTTC.

This clonotype was picked up a small number of times. This chain links TRBV6-1 with TRBJ1-5; a possible D gene is TRBD1 (6 bases). Between the trimmed V and J ends, which lost 3 bases and 1 base, there was a span of 13 bases. CDR1 and CDR2 (germline): MNHNS, SASEGT. The CDR3 is made up of 16 amino acids. The CDR3 here is CASSDQPRGSNQPQHF. For the CDR3, the DNA is TGTGCCAGCAGTGACCAACCAAGGGGGAGCAATCAGCCCCAGCATTTT.